The clone carrying this T cell receptor beta chain was found a few times. Its antigen is currently unknown. Every one of the donors was a healthy Caucasian. The V and J ends lost 5 bases and 4 bases respectively, with 20 bases between them. This CDR3 has 17 residues. Germline values: CDR1 LNHNV, CDR2 YYDKDF (reference sequence). The data belong to a study of identical twins. TCRdb passed the 5' RACE reads through MiXCR, listing each CDR3 protein once. The sample shows about 660,000 distinct CDR3 sequences, 8.6% of them seen only once. Study results and limitations: Model-predicted out-of-frame TCR alpha sharing fell below observed values in monozygotic twins. Diverse VJ usage suggested most zero-insertion clonotypes were not invariant T cells. Beta clonotypes that were abundant in cord blood contained fewer insertions, a pattern absent from memory repertoires.

This sample was also put to use in a study of yellow fever vaccine responses in identical twins.

This TCR came from a woman aged 18-29 years in good health. The chain employs TRBV15 and TRBJ2-2; a weak D match, TRBD2 (5 bases). The sequenced material came from PBMCs. CDR3 region: CATSLLASNLGTGELFF. The DNA of the CDR3 is TGTGCCACCAGCTTGCTAGCTAGCAATTTGGGCACCGGGGAGCTGTTTTTT.